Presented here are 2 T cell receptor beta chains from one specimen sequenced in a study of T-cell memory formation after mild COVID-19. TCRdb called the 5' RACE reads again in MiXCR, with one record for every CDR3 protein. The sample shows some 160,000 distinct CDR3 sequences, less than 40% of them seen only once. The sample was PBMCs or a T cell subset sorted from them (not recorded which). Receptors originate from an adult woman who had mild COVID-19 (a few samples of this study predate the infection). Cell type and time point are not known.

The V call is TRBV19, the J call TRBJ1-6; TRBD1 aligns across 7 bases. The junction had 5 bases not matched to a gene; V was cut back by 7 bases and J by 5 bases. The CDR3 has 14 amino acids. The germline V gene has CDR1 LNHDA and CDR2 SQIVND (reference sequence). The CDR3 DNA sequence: TGTGCCAGTACCAAGGGACAGCATAATTCACCCCTCCACTTT. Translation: CASTKGQHNSPLHF.

Here the CDR3 reads CASSDGTATDTQYF. CDR3 coding DNA: TGTGCCAGCAGCGATGGGACAGCTACAGATACGCAGTATTTT. The chain has TRBV12-3 or TRBV12-4 and TRBJ2-3, with 7 bases lining up with TRBD1. The trim removed 6 bases at V and 3 bases at J, leaving 6 bases unmatched. The CDR3 has 14 residues.